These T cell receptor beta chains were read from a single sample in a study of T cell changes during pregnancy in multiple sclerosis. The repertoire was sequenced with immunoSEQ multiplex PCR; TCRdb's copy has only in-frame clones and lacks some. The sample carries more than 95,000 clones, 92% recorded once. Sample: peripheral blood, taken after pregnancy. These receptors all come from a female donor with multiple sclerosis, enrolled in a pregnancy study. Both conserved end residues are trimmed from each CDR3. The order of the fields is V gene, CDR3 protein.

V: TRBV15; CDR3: ATSRAAGSQETQY
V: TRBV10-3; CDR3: AIKKGQGDTGELF
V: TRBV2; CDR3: ASRPVDREFRGYT
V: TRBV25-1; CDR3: ASSVIEAGPNTEAF
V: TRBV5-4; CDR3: ASSLGGGGDTQY
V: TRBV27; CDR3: ASSRTGDSNQPQH
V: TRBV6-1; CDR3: ASSETYRLDTSNQPQH
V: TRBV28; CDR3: ASSRLVSGVNTEAF
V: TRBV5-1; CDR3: ASSLGTRNTEAF
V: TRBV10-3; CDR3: AISESMGPIEGETQY
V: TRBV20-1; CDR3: SARGQTEAF
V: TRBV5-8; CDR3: ASSRSQTGPTEAF
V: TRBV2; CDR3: ASSGLAGGYNEQF
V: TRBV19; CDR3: ASSIGTGLMNTEAF
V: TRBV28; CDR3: ASSSSGIRINTEAF
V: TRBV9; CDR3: ASSVDGQGTTEAF
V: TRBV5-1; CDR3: ASSPDGGTGTDTQY
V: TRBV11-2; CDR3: ASSLAAGTYEQY
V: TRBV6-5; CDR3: ASSYSPGQPEAF
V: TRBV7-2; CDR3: ASSFDQGTFYEQY
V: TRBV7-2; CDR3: ASSGGVQGFYGYT
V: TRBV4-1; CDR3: ASSQDRYRGYEQY
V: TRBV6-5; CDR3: ASSTHRVDYGYT
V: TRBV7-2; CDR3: ASSLAGQGSVSPQH
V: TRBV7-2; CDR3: ASSRGTLTEAF
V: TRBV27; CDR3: ASSPRQGNTEAF
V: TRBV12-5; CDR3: ASGLVRRTGSSYNSPLH
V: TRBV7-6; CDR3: ASSSGQGYTEAF
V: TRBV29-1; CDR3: SAPGQGSTEAF
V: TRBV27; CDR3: ASSSGLAGIYNEQF
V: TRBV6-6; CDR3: ASSPPQGSYEQY
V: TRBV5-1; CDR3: ASSLGDRPFNYGYT
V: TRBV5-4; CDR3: ASSLALRTGQNGYT
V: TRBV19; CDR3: ASRSAGGYQPQH
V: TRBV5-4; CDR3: ASSLGRTGSYEQY
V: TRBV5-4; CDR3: ASSFEARNEQF
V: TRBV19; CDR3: ASSIRRQGPRQGARTYNEQF
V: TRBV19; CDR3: ASKVRGNQPQH
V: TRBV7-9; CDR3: ASIPEGSGANVLT
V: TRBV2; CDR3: ASRGGGSSYNEQF
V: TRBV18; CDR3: ASSPPTVLNTEAF
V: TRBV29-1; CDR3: SVDSGGRNTDTQY
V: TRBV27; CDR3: ASSLLVGQETQY
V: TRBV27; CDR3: ASSLLGQGFFPYT